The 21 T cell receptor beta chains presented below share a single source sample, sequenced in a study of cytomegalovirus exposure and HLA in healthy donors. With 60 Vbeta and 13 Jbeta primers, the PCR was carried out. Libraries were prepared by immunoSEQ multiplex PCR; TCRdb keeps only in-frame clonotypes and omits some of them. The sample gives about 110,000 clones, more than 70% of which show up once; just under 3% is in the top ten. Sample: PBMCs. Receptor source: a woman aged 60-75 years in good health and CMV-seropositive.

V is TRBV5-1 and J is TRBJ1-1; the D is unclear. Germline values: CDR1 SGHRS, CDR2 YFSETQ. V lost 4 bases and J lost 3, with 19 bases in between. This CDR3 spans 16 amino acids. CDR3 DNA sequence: TGCGCCAGCAGCCCGCCCTGGGCCGGGGTATACACTGAAGCTTTCTTT. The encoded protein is CASSPPWAGVYTEAFF.

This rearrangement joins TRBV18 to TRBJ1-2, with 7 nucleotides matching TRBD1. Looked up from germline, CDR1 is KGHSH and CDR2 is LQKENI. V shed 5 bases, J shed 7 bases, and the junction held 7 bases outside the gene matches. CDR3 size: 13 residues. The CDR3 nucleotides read TGTGCCAGCTCAGGACTGGGACAGCGTGGCTACACCTTC. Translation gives CASSGLGQRGYTF.

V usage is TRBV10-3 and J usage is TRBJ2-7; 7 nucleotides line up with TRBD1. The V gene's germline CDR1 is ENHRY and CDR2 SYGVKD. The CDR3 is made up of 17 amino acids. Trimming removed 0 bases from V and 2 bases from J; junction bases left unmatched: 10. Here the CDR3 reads CAISESIQGLPPYEQYF. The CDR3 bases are TGTGCCATCAGTGAGTCGATACAGGGGCTACCTCCCTACGAGCAGTACTTC.

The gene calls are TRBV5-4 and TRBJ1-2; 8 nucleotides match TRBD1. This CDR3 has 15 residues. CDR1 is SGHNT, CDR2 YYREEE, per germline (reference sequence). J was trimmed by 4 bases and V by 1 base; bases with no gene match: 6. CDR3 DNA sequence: TGTGCCAGCAGCTTGTGGGACAGGACCGTCTATGGCTACACCTTC. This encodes CASSLWDRTVYGYTF.

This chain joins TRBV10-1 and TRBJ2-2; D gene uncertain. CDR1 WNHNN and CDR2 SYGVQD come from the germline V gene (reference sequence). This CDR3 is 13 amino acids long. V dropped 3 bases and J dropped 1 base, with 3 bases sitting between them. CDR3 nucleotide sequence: TGCGCCAGCAGTGACCTGAACACCGGGGAGCTGTTTTTT. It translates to CASSDLNTGELFF.

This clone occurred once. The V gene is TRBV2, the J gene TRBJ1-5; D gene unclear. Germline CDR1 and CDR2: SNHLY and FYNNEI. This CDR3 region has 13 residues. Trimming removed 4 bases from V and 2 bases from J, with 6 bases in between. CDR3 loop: CASSGQGNQPQHF. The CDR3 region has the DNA TGTGCCAGCAGTGGGCAGGGCAATCAGCCCCAGCATTTT.

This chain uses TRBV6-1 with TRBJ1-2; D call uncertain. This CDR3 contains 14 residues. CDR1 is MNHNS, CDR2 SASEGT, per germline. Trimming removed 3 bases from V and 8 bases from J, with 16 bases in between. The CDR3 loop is CASSDSVRLKGYTF. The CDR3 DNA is TGTGCCAGCAGTGATAGCGTAAGACTCAAAGGCTACACCTTC.

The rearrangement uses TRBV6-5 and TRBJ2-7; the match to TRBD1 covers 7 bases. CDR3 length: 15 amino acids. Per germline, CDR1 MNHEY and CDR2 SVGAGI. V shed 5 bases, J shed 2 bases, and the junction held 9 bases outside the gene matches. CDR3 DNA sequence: TGTGCCAGCAGTCTCGCGTGGACAGGCACCTACGAGCAGTACTTC. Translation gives CASSLAWTGTYEQYF.

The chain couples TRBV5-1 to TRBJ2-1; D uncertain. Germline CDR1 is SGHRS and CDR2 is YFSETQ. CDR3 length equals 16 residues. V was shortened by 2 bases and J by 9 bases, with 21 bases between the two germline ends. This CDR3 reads CASSFDGGYTATEQFF. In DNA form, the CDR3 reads TGCGCCAGCAGCTTTGACGGCGGTTACACCGCAACTGAGCAGTTCTTC.

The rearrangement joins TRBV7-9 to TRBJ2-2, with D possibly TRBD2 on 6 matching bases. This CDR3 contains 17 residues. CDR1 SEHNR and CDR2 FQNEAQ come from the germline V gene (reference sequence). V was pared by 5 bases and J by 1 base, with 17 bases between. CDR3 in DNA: TGTGCCAGCAGCCCCCTCCCCCCCGGGGGGAACACCGGGGAGCTGTTTTTT. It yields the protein CASSPLPPGGNTGELFF. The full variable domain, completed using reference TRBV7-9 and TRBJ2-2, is DTGVSQNPRHKITKRGQNVTFRCDPISEHNRLYWYRQTLGQGPEFLTYFQNEAQLEKSRLLSDRFSAERPKGSFSTLEIQRTEQGDSAMYLCASSPLPPGGNTGELFFGEGSRLTVL.

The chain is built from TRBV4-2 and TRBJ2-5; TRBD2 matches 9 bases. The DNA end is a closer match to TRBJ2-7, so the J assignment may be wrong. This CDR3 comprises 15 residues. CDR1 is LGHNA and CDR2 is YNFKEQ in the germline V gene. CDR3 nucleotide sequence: TGTGCCAGCAGCCTGGTCCAGCGGGAGGTCAACGAGCAGTACTTC. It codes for CASSLVQREVNEQYF.

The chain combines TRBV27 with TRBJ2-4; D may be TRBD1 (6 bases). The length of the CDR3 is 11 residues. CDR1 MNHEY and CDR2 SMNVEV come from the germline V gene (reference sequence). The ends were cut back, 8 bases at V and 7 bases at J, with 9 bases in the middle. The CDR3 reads CASRDKNIQYF. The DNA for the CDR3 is TGTGCCAGCCGGGACAAGAACATTCAGTACTTC.

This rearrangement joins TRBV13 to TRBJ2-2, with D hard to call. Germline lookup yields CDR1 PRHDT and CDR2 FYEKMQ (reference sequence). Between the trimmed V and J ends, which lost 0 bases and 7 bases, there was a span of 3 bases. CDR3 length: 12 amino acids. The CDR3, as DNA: TGTGCCAGCAGCTTAGGCCGCGGGGAGCTGTTTTTT. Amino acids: CASSLGRGELFF.

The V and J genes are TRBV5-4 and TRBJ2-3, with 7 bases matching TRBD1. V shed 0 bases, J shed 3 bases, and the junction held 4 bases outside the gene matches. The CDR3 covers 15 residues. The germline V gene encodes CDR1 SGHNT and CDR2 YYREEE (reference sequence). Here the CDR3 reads CASSLDRGFTDTQYF. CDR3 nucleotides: TGTGCCAGCAGCTTGGACAGGGGTTTTACAGATACGCAGTATTTT.

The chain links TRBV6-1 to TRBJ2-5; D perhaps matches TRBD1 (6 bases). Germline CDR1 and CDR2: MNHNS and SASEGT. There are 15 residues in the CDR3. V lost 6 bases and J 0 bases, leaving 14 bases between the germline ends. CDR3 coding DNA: TGTGCCAGCAGACAGGGTTGGGTCCACCAAGAGACCCAGTACTTC. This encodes CASRQGWVHQETQYF.

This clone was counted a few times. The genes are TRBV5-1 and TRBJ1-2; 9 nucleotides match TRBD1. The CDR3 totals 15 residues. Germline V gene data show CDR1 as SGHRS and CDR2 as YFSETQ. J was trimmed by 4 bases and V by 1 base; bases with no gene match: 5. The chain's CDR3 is CASSLRTGESYGYTF. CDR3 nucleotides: TGCGCCAGCAGCTTGCGGACAGGGGAAAGCTATGGCTACACCTTC.

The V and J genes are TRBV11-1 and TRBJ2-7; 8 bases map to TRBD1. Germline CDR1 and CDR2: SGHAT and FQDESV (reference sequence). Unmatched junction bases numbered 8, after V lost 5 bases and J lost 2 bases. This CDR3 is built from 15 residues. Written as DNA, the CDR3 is TGTGCCAGCAGCCCTGGACAGGGAGGAGCCTACGAGCAGTACTTC. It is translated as CASSPGQGGAYEQYF.

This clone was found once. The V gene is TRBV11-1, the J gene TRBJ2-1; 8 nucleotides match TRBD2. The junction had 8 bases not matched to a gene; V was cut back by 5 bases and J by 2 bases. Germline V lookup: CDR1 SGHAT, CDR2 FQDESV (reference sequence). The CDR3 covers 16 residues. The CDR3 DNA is TGTGCCAGCAGCAGAGGCGGGAGGACTACCTACAATGAGCAGTTCTTC. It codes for CASSRGGRTTYNEQFF.

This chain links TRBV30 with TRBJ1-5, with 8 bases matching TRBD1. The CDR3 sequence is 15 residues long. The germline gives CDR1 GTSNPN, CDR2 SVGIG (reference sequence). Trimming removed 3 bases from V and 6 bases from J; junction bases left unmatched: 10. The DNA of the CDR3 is TGTGCCTGGAGCACAACAGACAGGGGTTTTCAGCCCCAGCATTTT. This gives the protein CAWSTTDRGFQPQHF. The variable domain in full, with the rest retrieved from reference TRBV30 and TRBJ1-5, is SQTIHQWPATLVQPVGSPLSLECTVEGTSNPNLYWYRQAAGRGLQLLFYSVGIGQISSEVPQNLSASRPQDRQFILSSKKLLLSDSGFYLCAWSTTDRGFQPQHFGDGTRLSIL.

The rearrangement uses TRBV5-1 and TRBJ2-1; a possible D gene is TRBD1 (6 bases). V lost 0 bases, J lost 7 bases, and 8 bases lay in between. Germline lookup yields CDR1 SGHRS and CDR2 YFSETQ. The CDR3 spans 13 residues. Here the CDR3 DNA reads TGCGCCAGCAGCTTGGACAGGGTTAATGAGCAGTTCTTC. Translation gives CASSLDRVNEQFF. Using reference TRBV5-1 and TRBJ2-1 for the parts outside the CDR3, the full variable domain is KAGVTQTPRYLIKTRGQQVTLSCSPISGHRSVSWYQQTPGQGLQFLFEYFSETQRNKGNFPGRFSGRQFSNSRSEMNVSTLELGDSALYLCASSLDRVNEQFFGPGTRLTVL.

The chain's CDR3 is CASSSSQGFIDTQYF. In DNA, the CDR3 is TGTGCCAGCAGCTCCTCACAGGGGTTTATAGATACGCAGTATTTT. This chain uses TRBV7-6 with TRBJ2-3; TRBD1 agrees at 7 bases. The CDR3 loop spans 15 amino acids. Germline values: CDR1 SGHVS, CDR2 FNYEAQ. The V gene end was trimmed by 4 bases and the J gene end by 5 bases; junction bases not matched to a gene: 9.